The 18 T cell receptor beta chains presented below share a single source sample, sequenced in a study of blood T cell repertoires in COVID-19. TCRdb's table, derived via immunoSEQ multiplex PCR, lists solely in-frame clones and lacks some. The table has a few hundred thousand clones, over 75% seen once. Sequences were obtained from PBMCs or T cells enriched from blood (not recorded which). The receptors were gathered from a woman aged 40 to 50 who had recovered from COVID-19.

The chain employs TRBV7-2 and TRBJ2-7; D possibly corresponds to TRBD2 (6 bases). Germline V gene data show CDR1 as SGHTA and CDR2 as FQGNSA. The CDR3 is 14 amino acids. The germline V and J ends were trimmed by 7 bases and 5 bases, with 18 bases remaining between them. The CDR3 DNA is TGTGCCAGCACCCCCCGGGGAGCGGGCAACGAGCAGTACTTC. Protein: CASTPRGAGNEQYF. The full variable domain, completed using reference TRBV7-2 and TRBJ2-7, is GAGVSQSPSNKVTEKGKDVELRCDPISGHTALYWYRQSLGQGLEFLIYFQGNSAPDKSGLPSDRFSAERTGGSVSTLTIQRTQQEDSAVYLCASTPRGAGNEQYFGPGTRLTVT.

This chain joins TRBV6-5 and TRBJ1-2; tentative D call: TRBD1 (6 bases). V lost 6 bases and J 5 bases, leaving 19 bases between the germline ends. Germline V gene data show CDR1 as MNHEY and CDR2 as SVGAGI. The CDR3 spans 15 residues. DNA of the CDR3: TGTGCCAGCAGCTCCCCAACAGGGTACAGTTATGGCTACACCTTC. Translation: CASSSPTGYSYGYTF.

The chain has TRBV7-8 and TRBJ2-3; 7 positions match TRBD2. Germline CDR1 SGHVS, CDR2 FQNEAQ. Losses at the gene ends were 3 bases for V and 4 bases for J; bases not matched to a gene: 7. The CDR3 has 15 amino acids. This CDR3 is CASSFGGRGPDTQYF. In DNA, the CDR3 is TGTGCCAGCAGCTTTGGGGGGAGGGGCCCAGATACGCAGTATTTT.

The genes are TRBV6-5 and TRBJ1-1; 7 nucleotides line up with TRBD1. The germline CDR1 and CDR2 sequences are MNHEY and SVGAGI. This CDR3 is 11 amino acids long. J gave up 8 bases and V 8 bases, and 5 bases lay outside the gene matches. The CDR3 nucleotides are TGTGCCAGCCCCGGGGACAGAGAAGCTTTCTTT. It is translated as CASPGDREAFF.

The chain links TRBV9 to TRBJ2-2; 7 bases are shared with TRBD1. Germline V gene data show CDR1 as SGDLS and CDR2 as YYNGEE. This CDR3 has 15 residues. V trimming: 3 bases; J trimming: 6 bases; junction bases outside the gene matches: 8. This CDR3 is CASSGRQGFSGELFF. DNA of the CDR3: TGTGCCAGCAGCGGAAGACAGGGATTTTCCGGGGAGCTGTTTTTT.

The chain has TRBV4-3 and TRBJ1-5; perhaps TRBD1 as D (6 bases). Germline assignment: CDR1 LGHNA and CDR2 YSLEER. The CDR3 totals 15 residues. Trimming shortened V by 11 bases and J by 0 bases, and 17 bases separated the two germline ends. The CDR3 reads CASSLDRRSNQPQHF. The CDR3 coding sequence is TGCGCCTCGTCTTTAGACAGGCGTAGCAATCAGCCCCAGCATTTT.

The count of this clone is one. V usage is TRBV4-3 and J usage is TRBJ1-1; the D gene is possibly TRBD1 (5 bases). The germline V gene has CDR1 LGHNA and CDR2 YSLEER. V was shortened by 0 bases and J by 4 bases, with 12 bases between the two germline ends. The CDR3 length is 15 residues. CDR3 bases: TGCGCCAGCAGCCAAGATTTGCAGGGAAGCACTGAAGCTTTCTTT. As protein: CASSQDLQGSTEAFF.

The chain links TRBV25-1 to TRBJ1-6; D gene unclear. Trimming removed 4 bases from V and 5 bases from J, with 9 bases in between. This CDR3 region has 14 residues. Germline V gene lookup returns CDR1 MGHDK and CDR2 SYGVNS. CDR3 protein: CASSVQSDNSPLHF. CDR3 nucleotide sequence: TGTGCCAGCAGTGTACAGTCAGATAATTCACCCCTCCACTTT. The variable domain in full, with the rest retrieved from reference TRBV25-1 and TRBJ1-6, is EADIYQTPRYLVIGTGKKITLECSQTMGHDKMYWYQQDPGMELHLIHYSYGVNSTEKGDLSSESTVSRIRTEHFPLTLESARPSHTSQYLCASSVQSDNSPLHFGNGTRLTVT.

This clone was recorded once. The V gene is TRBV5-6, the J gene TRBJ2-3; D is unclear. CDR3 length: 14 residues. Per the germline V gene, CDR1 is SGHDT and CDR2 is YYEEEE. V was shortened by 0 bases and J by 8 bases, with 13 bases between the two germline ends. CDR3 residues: CASSLGGSLVTQYF. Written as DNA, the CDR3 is TGTGCCAGCAGCTTGGGAGGCTCCCTAGTTACGCAGTATTTT.

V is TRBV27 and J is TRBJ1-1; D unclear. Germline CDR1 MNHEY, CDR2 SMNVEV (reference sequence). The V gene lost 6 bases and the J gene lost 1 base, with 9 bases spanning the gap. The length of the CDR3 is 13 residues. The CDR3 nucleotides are TGTGCCAGCAGCCCTAATGGGAACACTGAAGCTTTCTTT. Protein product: CASSPNGNTEAFF.

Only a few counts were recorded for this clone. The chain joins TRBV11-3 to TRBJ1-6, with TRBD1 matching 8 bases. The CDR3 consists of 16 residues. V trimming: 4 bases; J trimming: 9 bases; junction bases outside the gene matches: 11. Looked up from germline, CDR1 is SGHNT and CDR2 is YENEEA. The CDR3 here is CASSSHTGTGSSPLHF. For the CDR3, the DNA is TGTGCCAGCAGCTCACACACCGGGACAGGAAGTTCACCCCTCCACTTT.

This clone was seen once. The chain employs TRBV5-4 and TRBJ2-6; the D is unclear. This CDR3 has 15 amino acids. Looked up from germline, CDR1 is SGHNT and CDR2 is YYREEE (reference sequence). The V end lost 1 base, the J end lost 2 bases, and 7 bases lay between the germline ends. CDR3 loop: CASSLSTTGANVLTF. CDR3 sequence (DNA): TGTGCCAGCAGCTTGTCGACAACTGGGGCCAACGTCCTGACTTTC.

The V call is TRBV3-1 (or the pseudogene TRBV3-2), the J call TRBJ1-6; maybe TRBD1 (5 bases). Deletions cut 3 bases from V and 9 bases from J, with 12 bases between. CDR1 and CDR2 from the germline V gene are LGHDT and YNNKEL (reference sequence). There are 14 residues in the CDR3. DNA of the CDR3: TGTGCCAGCAGCCAGGGGGGGTGGGGTTCACCCCTCCACTTT. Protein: CASSQGGWGSPLHF.

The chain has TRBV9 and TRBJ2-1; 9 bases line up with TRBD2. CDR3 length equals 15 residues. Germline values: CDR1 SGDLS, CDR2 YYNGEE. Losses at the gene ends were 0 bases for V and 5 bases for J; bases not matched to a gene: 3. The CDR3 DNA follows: TGTGCCAGCAGCGTAGGTGCTAGCGGGAACAATGAGCAGTTCTTC. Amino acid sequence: CASSVGASGNNEQFF.

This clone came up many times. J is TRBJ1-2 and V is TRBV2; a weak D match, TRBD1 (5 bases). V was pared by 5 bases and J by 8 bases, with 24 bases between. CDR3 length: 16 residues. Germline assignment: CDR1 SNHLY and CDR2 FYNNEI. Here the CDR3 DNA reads TGTGCCAGCAGTCCCAAGACCGGGACTGTAGGCGGGGGCTACACCTTC. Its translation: CASSPKTGTVGGGYTF.

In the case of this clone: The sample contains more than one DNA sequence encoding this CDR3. The CDR3 is CASSLGQQETQYF. DNA of the CDR3: TGCGCCAGCAGCTTGGGACAGCAAGAGACCCAGTACTTC. V gene TRBV5-1 combines with J gene TRBJ2-5; D may be TRBD1 (5 bases). Looked up from germline, CDR1 is SGHRS and CDR2 is YFSETQ. The CDR3 runs to 13 residues. V lost 0 bases and J 2 bases, leaving 5 bases between the germline ends.

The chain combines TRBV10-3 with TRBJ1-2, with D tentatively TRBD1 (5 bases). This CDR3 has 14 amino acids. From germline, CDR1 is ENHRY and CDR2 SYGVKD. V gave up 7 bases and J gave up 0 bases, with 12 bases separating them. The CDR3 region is CAITAQTANYGYTF. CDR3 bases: TGTGCCATCACGGCTCAGACAGCTAACTATGGCTACACCTTC.

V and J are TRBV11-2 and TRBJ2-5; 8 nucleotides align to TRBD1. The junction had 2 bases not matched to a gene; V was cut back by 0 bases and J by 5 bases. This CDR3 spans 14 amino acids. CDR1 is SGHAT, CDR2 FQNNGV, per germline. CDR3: CASSLENRGETQYF. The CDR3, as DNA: TGTGCCAGCAGCTTAGAGAACAGGGGGGAGACCCAGTACTTC.